This is a list of T cell receptor beta chains from one sample in a study of blood T cell repertoires in COVID-19. Data came from immunoSEQ multiplex PCR; TCRdb stores just in-frame clones and leaves some out. The sample lists some 150,000 clones; 70% to 90% were seen once. The sample consisted of peripheral blood. Source of these receptors: a woman aged 55-70 years with COVID-19, enrolled during active disease. CDR3s include the opening cysteine and the closing phenylalanine or tryptophan. The order of the fields is CDR3 protein, CDR3 DNA, V gene, clone size, J gene, D gene. A D gene is named only where the DNA matches it firmly. Only part of the rows carry a size: once, few, many, or a class if the clone is expanded.

CDR3aa: CASSLGQSENGYTF
CDR3nt: TGTGCCAGCTCACTTGGACAGTCTGAAAATGGCTACACCTTC
v_gene: TRBV18
abundance: NA
j_gene: TRBJ1-2
d_gene: NA

CDR3aa: CASSPGQGSRSREKLFF
CDR3nt: TGTGCCAGCAGCCCAGGACAGGGGTCGAGAAGTCGAGAAAAACTGTTTTTT
v_gene: TRBV7-2
abundance: NA
j_gene: TRBJ1-4
d_gene: TRBD1

CDR3aa: CASSLSETQYF
CDR3nt: TGTGCCAGCAGCTTATCGGAGACCCAGTACTTC
v_gene: TRBV11-3
abundance: NA
j_gene: TRBJ2-5
d_gene: NA

CDR3aa: CASSESTGASTYYEQYF
CDR3nt: TGCGCCAGCAGTGAGTCGACAGGGGCAAGTACTTACTACGAGCAGTACTTC
v_gene: TRBV10-2
abundance: NA
j_gene: TRBJ2-7
d_gene: TRBD1

CDR3aa: CASSQVQGPTEAFF
CDR3nt: TGTGCCAGCAGCCAAGTACAGGGACCCACTGAAGCTTTCTTT
v_gene: TRBV14
abundance: NA
j_gene: TRBJ1-1
d_gene: NA

CDR3aa: CASSLVRGTQYF
CDR3nt: TGTGCCAGCAGCTTAGTCCGGGGTACGCAGTATTTT
v_gene: TRBV11-3
abundance: NA
j_gene: TRBJ2-3
d_gene: NA

CDR3aa: CASSPRSSGGITDTQYF
CDR3nt: TGCGCCAGCAGCCCCCGTAGTAGCGGGGGGATCACAGATACGCAGTATTTT
v_gene: TRBV4-1
abundance: NA
j_gene: TRBJ2-3
d_gene: TRBD2

CDR3aa: CTSSQPGTSGGAYNEQFF
CDR3nt: TGCACCAGCAGCCAACCCGGGACTAGCGGGGGGGCCTACAATGAGCAGTTCTTC
v_gene: TRBV1
abundance: NA
j_gene: TRBJ2-1
d_gene: NA

CDR3aa: CAWSSPGHSGNTIYF
CDR3nt: TGTGCCTGGAGTTCCCCCGGACACTCTGGAAACACCATATATTTT
v_gene: TRBV30
abundance: few
j_gene: TRBJ1-3
d_gene: NA

CDR3aa: CASSSLAGDEQYF
CDR3nt: TGTGCCAGTAGTTCCCTAGCGGGTGACGAGCAGTACTTC
v_gene: TRBV19
abundance: NA
j_gene: TRBJ2-7
d_gene: TRBD2

CDR3aa: CASSPGTSGGARADTQYF
CDR3nt: TGTGCCAGCAGCCCCGGGACTAGCGGGGGGGCCAGGGCAGATACGCAGTATTTT
v_gene: TRBV9
abundance: NA
j_gene: TRBJ2-3
d_gene: TRBD2

CDR3aa: CASSRQGARTDTQYF
CDR3nt: TGTGCCAGTAGTCGACAGGGGGCTCGCACAGATACGCAGTATTTT
v_gene: TRBV19
abundance: NA
j_gene: TRBJ2-3
d_gene: TRBD1

CDR3aa: CASRGPDTEAFF
CDR3nt: TGTGCCAGCAGGGGGCCCGACACTGAAGCTTTCTTT
v_gene: TRBV6-5
abundance: NA
j_gene: TRBJ1-1
d_gene: NA

CDR3aa: CASSPTGSLTEAFF
CDR3nt: TGTGCCAGCAGCCCCACAGGGTCCCTCACTGAAGCTTTCTTT
v_gene: TRBV28
abundance: NA
j_gene: TRBJ1-1
d_gene: NA

CDR3aa: CASSYPTGAPYGYTF
CDR3nt: TGTGCCAGCAGTTACCCTACAGGGGCGCCCTATGGCTACACCTTC
v_gene: TRBV6-6
abundance: NA
j_gene: TRBJ1-2
d_gene: TRBD1

CDR3aa: CASSTGALRRGYTF
CDR3nt: TGTGCCAGCAGCACTGGGGCACTCCGGCGGGGCTACACCTTC
v_gene: TRBV7-9
abundance: NA
j_gene: TRBJ1-2
d_gene: NA

CDR3aa: CASKPGQGNYGYTF
CDR3nt: TGTGCCAGCAAACCGGGACAGGGAAACTATGGCTACACCTTC
v_gene: TRBV27
abundance: NA
j_gene: TRBJ1-2
d_gene: TRBD1

CDR3aa: CASSRGGTSGTDTQYF
CDR3nt: TGTGCCAGCAGCCGCGGAGGGACTAGCGGCACAGATACGCAGTATTTT
v_gene: TRBV11-3
abundance: many
j_gene: TRBJ2-3
d_gene: TRBD2

CDR3aa: CASSIRLDRSLKGDTQYF
CDR3nt: TGTGCCAGTAGTATAAGGCTTGACAGAAGCCTCAAGGGAGATACGCAGTATTTT
v_gene: TRBV19
abundance: NA
j_gene: TRBJ2-3
d_gene: NA

CDR3aa: CASSSSTATDTQYF
CDR3nt: TGTGCCAGCAGCTCTTCGACAGCCACAGATACGCAGTATTTT
v_gene: TRBV7-3
abundance: NA
j_gene: TRBJ2-3
d_gene: NA

CDR3aa: CASSVVARGSGNTIYF
CDR3nt: TGTGCCAGCAGCGTAGTGGCCCGGGGGTCCGGAAACACCATATATTTT
v_gene: TRBV9
abundance: NA
j_gene: TRBJ1-3
d_gene: NA

CDR3aa: CASSAPSSGVETQYF
CDR3nt: TGTGCCAGCAGCGCCCCGTCTAGCGGGGTAGAGACCCAGTACTTC
v_gene: TRBV9
abundance: NA
j_gene: TRBJ2-5
d_gene: TRBD2

CDR3aa: CASSPLGTFGASVSYEQYF
CDR3nt: TGTGCCAGCAGCCCCTTAGGTACTTTCGGGGCTAGCGTGAGTTACGAGCAGTACTTC
v_gene: TRBV5-6
abundance: few
j_gene: TRBJ2-7
d_gene: NA

CDR3aa: CASSLTVANTGELFF
CDR3nt: TGTGCCAGCAGCTTAACAGTCGCGAACACCGGGGAGCTGTTTTTT
v_gene: TRBV7-2
abundance: NA
j_gene: TRBJ2-2
d_gene: NA

CDR3aa: CASSGDRVVSPDTQYF
CDR3nt: TGTGCCAGTAGTGGCGACAGGGTAGTTTCCCCAGATACGCAGTATTTT
v_gene: TRBV19
abundance: NA
j_gene: TRBJ2-3
d_gene: TRBD1

CDR3aa: CASSRDRDETQYF
CDR3nt: TGTGCCAGCAGCAGGGACAGGGACGAGACCCAGTACTTC
v_gene: TRBV7-3
abundance: once
j_gene: TRBJ2-5
d_gene: TRBD1

CDR3aa: CSASSQGGYEQYF
CDR3nt: TGCAGTGCTAGTAGTCAGGGGGGTTACGAGCAGTACTTC
v_gene: TRBV20-1
abundance: NA
j_gene: TRBJ2-7
d_gene: NA

CDR3aa: CASSATGVYSYNEQFF
CDR3nt: TGTGCCAGTAGTGCGACGGGGGTTTACTCCTACAATGAGCAGTTCTTC
v_gene: TRBV19
abundance: once
j_gene: TRBJ2-1
d_gene: NA

CDR3aa: CASSFSRQPEAFF
CDR3nt: TGTGCCAGCAGCTTCTCAAGACAGCCTGAGGCTTTCTTT
v_gene: TRBV5-8
abundance: few
j_gene: TRBJ1-1
d_gene: NA

CDR3aa: CASSSHNLRDTEAFF
CDR3nt: TGTGCCAGCAGCTCCCACAACTTGAGGGACACTGAAGCTTTCTTT
v_gene: TRBV7-2
abundance: once
j_gene: TRBJ1-1
d_gene: NA

CDR3aa: CASSAGIINYGYTF
CDR3nt: TGTGCCAGCAGCGCCGGTATCATAAACTATGGCTACACCTTC
v_gene: TRBV7-9
abundance: NA
j_gene: TRBJ1-2
d_gene: NA

CDR3aa: CASSALVDKNIQYF
CDR3nt: TGTGCCAGCAGTGCTCTAGTGGACAAAAACATTCAGTACTTC
v_gene: TRBV6-2/TRBV6-3
abundance: once
j_gene: TRBJ2-4
d_gene: NA

CDR3aa: CASKPGLAGGPGGELFF
CDR3nt: TGTGCCAGCAAACCGGGACTAGCGGGGGGGCCAGGCGGGGAGCTGTTTTTT
v_gene: TRBV9
abundance: NA
j_gene: TRBJ2-2
d_gene: TRBD2

CDR3aa: CAIGSGQSNQPQHF
CDR3nt: TGTGCCATCGGCTCGGGACAGAGCAATCAGCCCCAGCATTTT
v_gene: TRBV10-3
abundance: NA
j_gene: TRBJ1-5
d_gene: TRBD1

CDR3aa: CASSAGNNYGYTF
CDR3nt: TGTGCCAGCTCTGCGGGAAATAACTATGGCTACACCTTC
v_gene: TRBV7-9
abundance: NA
j_gene: TRBJ1-2
d_gene: NA

CDR3aa: CAIRTSGGYNEQFF
CDR3nt: TGTGCCATCAGGACTAGCGGGGGCTACAATGAGCAGTTCTTC
v_gene: TRBV10-3
abundance: NA
j_gene: TRBJ2-1
d_gene: TRBD2